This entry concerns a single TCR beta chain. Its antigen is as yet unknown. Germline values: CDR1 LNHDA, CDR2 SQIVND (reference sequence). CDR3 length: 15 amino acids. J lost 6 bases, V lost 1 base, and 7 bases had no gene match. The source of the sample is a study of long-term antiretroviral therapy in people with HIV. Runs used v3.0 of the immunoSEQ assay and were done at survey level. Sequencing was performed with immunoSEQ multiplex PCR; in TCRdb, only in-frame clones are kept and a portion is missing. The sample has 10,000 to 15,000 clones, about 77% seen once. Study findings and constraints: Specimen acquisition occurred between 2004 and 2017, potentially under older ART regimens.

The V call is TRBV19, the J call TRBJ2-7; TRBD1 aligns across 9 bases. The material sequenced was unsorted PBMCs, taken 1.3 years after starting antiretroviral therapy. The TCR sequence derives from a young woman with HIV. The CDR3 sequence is CASSIAGTGISEQYF. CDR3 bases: TGTGCCAGTAGTATAGCGGGGACAGGGATTTCCGAGCAGTACTTC.